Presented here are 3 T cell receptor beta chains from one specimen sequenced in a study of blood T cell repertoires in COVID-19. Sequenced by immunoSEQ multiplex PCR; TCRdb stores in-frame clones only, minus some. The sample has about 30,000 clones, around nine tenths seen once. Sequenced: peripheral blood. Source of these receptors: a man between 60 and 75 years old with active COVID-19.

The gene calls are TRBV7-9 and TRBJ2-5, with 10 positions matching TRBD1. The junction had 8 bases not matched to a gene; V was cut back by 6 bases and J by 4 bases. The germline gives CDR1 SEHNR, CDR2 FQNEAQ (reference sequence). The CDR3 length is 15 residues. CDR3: CASSRTGGFGETQYF. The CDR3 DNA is TGTGCCAGCAGTCGGACAGGGGGTTTCGGAGAGACCCAGTACTTC.

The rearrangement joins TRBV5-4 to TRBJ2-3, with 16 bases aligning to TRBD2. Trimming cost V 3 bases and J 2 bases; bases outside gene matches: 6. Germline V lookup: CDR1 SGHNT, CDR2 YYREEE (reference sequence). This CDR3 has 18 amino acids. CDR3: CASSWGGTSGRATDTQYF. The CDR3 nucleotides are TGTGCCAGCAGCTGGGGGGGGACTAGCGGGAGGGCCACAGATACGCAGTATTTT.

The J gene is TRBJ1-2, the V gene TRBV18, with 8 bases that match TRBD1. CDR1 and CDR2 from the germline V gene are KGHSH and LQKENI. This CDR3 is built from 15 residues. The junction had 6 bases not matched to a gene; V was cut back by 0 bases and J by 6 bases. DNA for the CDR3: TGTGCCAGCTCACCACCCCGGACAGGGCGTGATGGCTACACCTTC. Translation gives CASSPPRTGRDGYTF.